These 19 T cell receptor beta chains came from one sample sequenced in a study of CD8 T cells in ankylosing spondylitis. TCRdb re-called the 5' RACE reads through MiXCR, storing one row per CDR3 protein. This table has 200,000 to 300,000 distinct CDR3 sequences, around 25% appearing once. Material for sequencing was blood, either unsorted or a sorted T cell fraction (not recorded which). The source is a male donor with ankylosing spondylitis or in good health (not recorded which).

The CDR3 nucleotides read TGTGCCAGCAGTACTCGGGGGGGCCACGAGCAGTACTTC. Its translation: CASSTRGGHEQYF. V gene TRBV12-3 or TRBV12-4 combines with J gene TRBJ2-7; 8 nucleotides agree with TRBD2. The trim removed 5 bases at V and 5 bases at J, leaving 5 bases unmatched. This CDR3 has 13 residues.

This clonotype came up many times. V usage is TRBV5-1 and J usage is TRBJ2-2, with D possibly being TRBD1 (5 bases). The CDR3 runs 16 residues. The ends were cut back, 4 bases at V and 4 bases at J, with 17 bases in the middle. The V gene's germline CDR1 is SGHRS and CDR2 YFSETQ. Written as DNA, the CDR3 is TGCGCCAGCAGCCCTGGGGCGCAGGCCGGCACCGGGGAGCTGTTTTTT. Translation: CASSPGAQAGTGELFF.

The chain joins TRBV5-1 to TRBJ2-5, with D uncertain. The CDR3 runs to 13 residues. V was trimmed by 1 base and J by 3 bases, leaving 7 bases between them. Germline V gene sequence: CDR1 SGHRS, CDR2 YFSETQ. This CDR3 reads CASSLFMEETQYF. The CDR3 DNA is TGCGCCAGCAGCTTGTTTATGGAAGAGACCCAGTACTTC.

This chain connects TRBV6-5 to TRBJ1-1; 7 bases map to TRBD1. In germline, CDR1 is MNHEY, CDR2 SVGAGI. The V segment lost 5 bases and the J segment 8 bases; nucleotides outside the gene matches: 2. The CDR3 consists of 11 residues. The CDR3 nucleotides read TGTGCCAGCAGTCAGGGACAGGAAGCTTTCTTT. This encodes CASSQGQEAFF.

This clonotype was detected only once. This chain links TRBV6-5 with TRBJ2-3; D remains ambiguous. CDR1 MNHEY and CDR2 SVGAGI come from the germline V gene. Between the trimmed V and J ends, which lost 2 bases and 2 bases, there was a span of 8 bases. CDR3 length equals 14 residues. The CDR3 nucleotides are TGTGCCAGCAGTTACAACCACCCCACAGATACGCAGTATTTT. Amino acid sequence: CASSYNHPTDTQYF.

This clonotype has a count of ten or more. The chain carries TRBV29-1 and TRBJ2-6; 9 bases are a match to TRBD1. The CDR3 sequence is 16 residues long. J lost 2 bases, V lost 4 bases, and 6 bases had no gene match. The germline V gene has CDR1 SQVTM and CDR2 ANQGSEA. DNA for the CDR3: TGCAGCGTTGGTAGGGACAGGGAAACTGGGGCCAACGTCCTGACTTTC. Its translation: CSVGRDRETGANVLTF. Supplemented by reference TRBV29-1 and TRBJ2-6, the full variable domain reads SAVISQKPSRDICQRGTSLTIQCQVDSQVTMMFWYRQQPGQSLTLIATANQGSEATYESGFVIDKFPISRPNLTFSTLTVSNMSPEDSSIYLCSVGRDRETGANVLTFGAGSRLTVL.

The V and J genes are TRBV20-1 and TRBJ1-1; weak D call: TRBD1 (5 bases). The CDR3 totals 17 residues. V lost 5 bases and J lost 4, with 26 bases in between. CDR1 is DFQATT, CDR2 SNEGSKA, per germline (reference sequence). This chain's CDR3 is CSALPVWGPPLVTEAFF. The CDR3 bases are TGCAGTGCTCTACCCGTCTGGGGCCCCCCCTTGGTCACTGAAGCTTTCTTT.

The chain is built from TRBV20-1 and TRBJ2-1, with 8 nucleotides matching TRBD2. This CDR3 region has 16 residues. Germline V CDR1 and CDR2: DFQATT, SNEGSKA (reference sequence). The junction had 8 bases not matched to a gene; V was cut back by 0 bases and J by 4 bases. The CDR3 DNA sequence: TGCAGTGCTAGAGATTGGGCGCGGGGGGCGTACAATGAGCAGTTCTTC. Translated: CSARDWARGAYNEQFF.

The sample holds many counts of this clonotype. The chain recombines TRBV12-3 or TRBV12-4 with TRBJ1-3, with D unclear. This CDR3 is built from 14 residues. The ends were cut back, 6 bases at V and 1 base at J, with 10 bases in the middle. CDR3 nucleotide sequence: TGTGCCAGCAGCCTAGGCGGGTCTGGAAACACCATATATTTT. This codes for CASSLGGSGNTIYF.

This clonotype was found many times. The chain uses TRBV20-1 and TRBJ2-1; D is possibly TRBD1 (6 bases). Trimming removed 4 bases from V and 15 bases from J, with 13 bases in between. Germline V gene data show CDR1 as DFQATT and CDR2 as SNEGSKA (reference sequence). The CDR3 extends over 10 amino acids. The CDR3 DNA reads TGCAGTGCTAAGGACAGTCCTCCGTTCTTC. It yields the protein CSAKDSPPFF.

The chain recombines TRBV20-1 with TRBJ2-1; D not certain. This CDR3 has 15 residues. Germline CDR1 and CDR2: DFQATT and SNEGSKA (reference sequence). Trimming removed 0 bases from V and 3 bases from J, with 12 bases in between. CDR3 DNA: TGCAGTGCTAGAGATCCAGAACCCCGCTACAATGAGCAGTTCTTC. Amino acid sequence: CSARDPEPRYNEQFF.

The rearrangement joins TRBV20-1 to TRBJ2-3; D remains unclear. The V end was cut by 3 bases, the J end by 2 bases, with 9 bases between. The CDR3 covers 13 residues. Germline-derived CDR1 and CDR2 are DFQATT and SNEGSKA (reference sequence). CDR3 region: CSARSHTTDTQYF. CDR3 bases: TGCAGTGCTAGGTCCCATACCACAGATACGCAGTATTTT.

The chain has TRBV20-1 and TRBJ2-7; D is ambiguous. Trimming cost V 7 bases and J 4 bases, with 14 bases left between them. The CDR3 length is 12 residues. Germline CDR1 is DFQATT and CDR2 is SNEGSKA (reference sequence). The chain's CDR3 is CSETRMAYEQYF. The CDR3 DNA is TGCAGTGAGACGAGGATGGCATACGAGCAGTACTTC.

This clonotype showed up many times. The chain uses TRBV4-1 and TRBJ2-7; 7 bases line up with TRBD2. CDR1 and CDR2 (germline): MGHRA, YSYEKL. Trimming at V came to 3 bases and at J to 3 bases, leaving 8 bases not matched to a gene. This CDR3 has 15 residues. CDR3 loop: CASSHGTIRDYEQYF. The CDR3 region has the DNA TGCGCCAGCAGCCACGGGACTATAAGAGACTACGAGCAGTACTTC.

This clonotype was found many times. This rearrangement joins TRBV5-6 to TRBJ1-1, with D maybe TRBD1 (5 bases). The length of the CDR3 is 15 residues. Germline CDR1 reads SGHDT; CDR2 reads YYEEEE. The ends were cut back, 1 base at V and 5 bases at J, with 15 bases in the middle. The CDR3 nucleotides read TGTGCCAGCAGCTTGTTCGGGCAGGGAAGGACTGAAGCTTTCTTT. This translates into CASSLFGQGRTEAFF.

J is TRBJ2-4 and V is TRBV27; TRBD2 is a possible D gene (5 bases). CDR3 size: 13 residues. Germline loops: CDR1 MNHEY, CDR2 SMNVEV (reference sequence). Deletions cut 8 bases from V and 3 bases from J, with 11 bases between. The chain's CDR3 is CASADEGKNIQYF. The DNA of the CDR3 is TGTGCCAGCGCAGACGAGGGCAAAAACATTCAGTACTTC.

This clonotype was detected many times. CDR3 sequence: CASSVEGRTDTQYF. The DNA for the CDR3 is TGTGCCAGCAGCGTAGAAGGCCGCACAGATACGCAGTATTTT. The chain is built from TRBV9 and TRBJ2-3; no firm D call. The CDR3 sequence is 14 residues long. Germline-derived CDR1 and CDR2 are SGDLS and YYNGEE. V gave up 0 bases and J gave up 1 base, with 6 bases separating them.

The table lists this clonotype with many counts. One end of the junction is discordant with germline, which a read error may explain. The chain employs TRBV12-3 or TRBV12-4 and TRBJ2-2; no clear D. The CDR3 has 14 residues. Here the CDR3 DNA reads TGTGCCAGCAGTCCAGGTCCGAACAGCGGGGAGCTGTTTTTT. Translating it yields CASSPGPNSGELFF.

This clonotype was detected a few times. The chain joins TRBV25-1 to TRBJ2-2; D is ambiguous. CDR3 size: 12 residues. Trimming cost V 5 bases and J 6 bases, with 7 bases left between them. Germline lookup yields CDR1 MGHDK and CDR2 SYGVNS. The CDR3 loop reads CASSFYAGELFF. CDR3 DNA sequence: TGTGCCAGCAGTTTTTATGCCGGGGAGCTGTTTTTT.